Listed below are T cell receptor beta chains from one sample, sequenced in a study of blood T cell repertoires in COVID-19. Sequencing used immunoSEQ multiplex PCR; TCRdb keeps in-frame clones, though not all of them. The table records more than 95,000 clones, around 86% of them present only once. Material for sequencing was peripheral blood. Every receptor here comes from a woman aged 80 or over with acute or convalescent COVID-19. CDR3s include the opening cysteine and the closing phenylalanine or tryptophan. The order of the fields is D gene, J gene, V gene, clone size, CDR3 protein, CDR3 DNA. The D gene is left open where the match is weak. Not all rows give a size; the values are once, few, many and, for expanded clones, a class.

d_call: TRBD1; j_call: TRBJ2-3; v_call: TRBV3-1/TRBV3-2; clone_size: NA; cdr3_aa: CASSQDRTGRTDTQYF; cdr3_nt: TGTGCCAGCAGCCAAGATAGGACAGGGCGCACAGATACGCAGTATTTT
d_call: TRBD1; j_call: TRBJ1-3; v_call: TRBV18; clone_size: NA; cdr3_aa: CASSPPPTGGNTIYF; cdr3_nt: TGTGCCAGCTCACCACCCCCGACAGGGGGAAACACCATATATTTT
d_call: NA; j_call: TRBJ1-5; v_call: TRBV24-1; clone_size: NA; cdr3_aa: CATSDNSLQPQHF; cdr3_nt: TGTGCCACCAGTGATAATTCCTTGCAGCCCCAGCATTTT
d_call: NA; j_call: TRBJ2-7; v_call: TRBV5-1; clone_size: NA; cdr3_aa: CASNLDTNFRHEQYF; cdr3_nt: TGCGCCAGCAACCTGGACACTAATTTCCGTCACGAGCAGTACTTC
d_call: NA; j_call: TRBJ1-1; v_call: TRBV5-1; clone_size: NA; cdr3_aa: CASSLGWGAEAFF; cdr3_nt: TGCGCCAGCAGCTTGGGTTGGGGCGCTGAAGCTTTCTTT
d_call: NA; j_call: TRBJ1-5; v_call: TRBV5-1; clone_size: NA; cdr3_aa: CASSLGHGGPNQPQHF; cdr3_nt: TGCGCCAGCAGCTTGGGACACGGGGGACCGAATCAGCCCCAGCATTTT
d_call: TRBD1; j_call: TRBJ2-5; v_call: TRBV5-1; clone_size: NA; cdr3_aa: CASSQGQGVGETQYF; cdr3_nt: TGCGCCAGCAGCCAGGGACAGGGGGTTGGGGAGACCCAGTACTTC
d_call: TRBD1; j_call: TRBJ1-6; v_call: TRBV5-6; clone_size: NA; cdr3_aa: CASSRGNQRGRLHF; cdr3_nt: TGTGCCAGCAGCCGGGGCAACCAAAGGGGGCGCCTCCACTTT
d_call: NA; j_call: TRBJ1-2; v_call: TRBV20-1; clone_size: NA; cdr3_aa: CSVRQDYGYTF; cdr3_nt: TGCAGTGTGAGACAGGACTATGGCTACACCTTC
d_call: NA; j_call: TRBJ1-5; v_call: TRBV18; clone_size: NA; cdr3_aa: CASSQQGSNSNQPQHF; cdr3_nt: TGTGCCAGCTCCCAACAGGGTTCCAATAGCAATCAGCCCCAGCATTTT
d_call: TRBD1; j_call: TRBJ1-5; v_call: TRBV4-1; clone_size: NA; cdr3_aa: CASSQDIEKEQGGGSNQPQHF; cdr3_nt: TGCGCCAGCAGCCAAGACATTGAAAAGGAACAGGGGGGGGGAAGCAATCAGCCCCAGCATTTT
d_call: NA; j_call: TRBJ2-7; v_call: TRBV4-2; clone_size: NA; cdr3_aa: CASSQERGTEQYF; cdr3_nt: TGTGCCAGCAGCCAAGAGAGGGGGACAGAGCAGTACTTC
d_call: NA; j_call: TRBJ1-2; v_call: TRBV3-1/TRBV3-2; clone_size: few; cdr3_aa: CASSQDRRTPENYGYTF; cdr3_nt: TGTGCCAGCAGCCAAGATCGGAGGACGCCGGAGAACTATGGCTACACCTTC
d_call: NA; j_call: TRBJ1-4; v_call: TRBV6-5; clone_size: NA; cdr3_aa: CASSPGGAGEEKLFF; cdr3_nt: TGTGCCAGCAGCCCGGGGGGGGCAGGGGAAGAAAAACTGTTTTTT
d_call: NA; j_call: TRBJ1-1; v_call: TRBV11-2; clone_size: NA; cdr3_aa: CASSFPGGSTEAFF; cdr3_nt: TGTGCCAGCAGCTTTCCCGGGGGGAGCACTGAAGCTTTCTTT
d_call: NA; j_call: TRBJ1-2; v_call: TRBV19; clone_size: NA; cdr3_aa: CASSIDTGNYGYTF; cdr3_nt: TGTGCCAGTAGTATAGATACGGGAAACTATGGCTACACCTTC
d_call: TRBD1; j_call: TRBJ1-5; v_call: TRBV7-9; clone_size: NA; cdr3_aa: CASSLSGGGQPQHF; cdr3_nt: TGTGCCAGCAGCCTCTCAGGGGGAGGTCAGCCCCAGCATTTT
d_call: TRBD2; j_call: TRBJ2-7; v_call: TRBV27; clone_size: NA; cdr3_aa: CASSSTSRGAVYEQYF; cdr3_nt: TGTGCCAGCAGTTCTACTTCGCGGGGGGCTGTGTACGAGCAGTACTTC
d_call: NA; j_call: TRBJ1-1; v_call: TRBV7-2; clone_size: NA; cdr3_aa: CASSSHKNTEAFF; cdr3_nt: TGTGCCAGCAGCTCACACAAGAACACTGAAGCTTTCTTT
d_call: TRBD2; j_call: TRBJ2-2; v_call: TRBV7-3; clone_size: NA; cdr3_aa: CASSGLAGAYTGELFF; cdr3_nt: TGTGCCAGCAGCGGCCTAGCGGGGGCATACACCGGGGAGCTGTTTTTT
d_call: NA; j_call: TRBJ1-3; v_call: TRBV4-1; clone_size: NA; cdr3_aa: CASSQDSGLGGIGNTIYF; cdr3_nt: TGCGCCAGCAGCCAAGATTCTGGTCTGGGGGGAATCGGAAACACCATATATTTT
d_call: NA; j_call: TRBJ2-3; v_call: TRBV6-5; clone_size: NA; cdr3_aa: CASSQNQEDTQYF; cdr3_nt: TGTGCCAGCAGTCAAAATCAGGAAGATACGCAGTATTTT
d_call: NA; j_call: TRBJ1-1; v_call: TRBV28; clone_size: NA; cdr3_aa: CASSSLRGKAFF; cdr3_nt: TGTGCCAGCAGTTCACTCAGGGGTAAAGCTTTCTTT
d_call: NA; j_call: TRBJ1-3; v_call: TRBV12-3/TRBV12-4; clone_size: NA; cdr3_aa: CASSFSRGNTIYF; cdr3_nt: TGTGCCAGCAGTTTCTCCAGAGGAAACACCATATATTTT
d_call: NA; j_call: TRBJ2-7; v_call: TRBV7-6; clone_size: NA; cdr3_aa: CASSLQDRASYEQYF; cdr3_nt: TGTGCCAGCAGCTTACAGGACAGAGCTTCCTACGAGCAGTACTTC
d_call: NA; j_call: TRBJ1-5; v_call: TRBV9; clone_size: once; cdr3_aa: CASSVGTSYQPQHF; cdr3_nt: TGTGCCAGCAGCGTAGGTACTAGTTACCAGCCCCAGCATTTT
d_call: NA; j_call: TRBJ1-2; v_call: TRBV18; clone_size: NA; cdr3_aa: CASSPGGEHGYTF; cdr3_nt: TGTGCCAGCTCACCAGGAGGGGAACATGGCTACACCTTC
d_call: NA; j_call: TRBJ2-3; v_call: TRBV3-1/TRBV3-2; clone_size: NA; cdr3_aa: CASSPSHSGITQYF; cdr3_nt: TGTGCCAGCAGCCCCTCCCATTCCGGGATTACGCAGTATTTT
d_call: NA; j_call: TRBJ1-5; v_call: TRBV6-2/TRBV6-3; clone_size: few; cdr3_aa: CASSYPPGGTHGRSNQPQHF; cdr3_nt: TGTGCCAGCAGTTACCCGCCTGGCGGGACCCATGGAAGGAGCAATCAGCCCCAGCATTTT
d_call: NA; j_call: TRBJ1-1; v_call: TRBV2; clone_size: NA; cdr3_aa: CASSDRYQAFF; cdr3_nt: TGTGCCAGCAGTGACAGGTATCAAGCTTTCTTT
d_call: NA; j_call: TRBJ2-7; v_call: TRBV5-4; clone_size: NA; cdr3_aa: CASSLQSYEQYF; cdr3_nt: TGTGCCAGCAGCTTACAGTCCTACGAGCAGTACTTC
d_call: TRBD1; j_call: TRBJ1-6; v_call: TRBV7-9; clone_size: NA; cdr3_aa: CASAATGGTVDSPLHF; cdr3_nt: TGTGCCAGTGCCGCTACAGGGGGCACGGTTGATTCACCCCTCCACTTT
d_call: NA; j_call: TRBJ1-5; v_call: TRBV27; clone_size: once; cdr3_aa: CASRPGSSNQPQHF; cdr3_nt: TGTGCCAGCAGACCAGGGTCCAGCAATCAGCCCCAGCATTTT
d_call: NA; j_call: TRBJ1-5; v_call: TRBV15; clone_size: NA; cdr3_aa: CATSRDSLQPQHF; cdr3_nt: TGTGCCACCAGCAGAGATTCTCTGCAGCCCCAGCATTTT
d_call: TRBD2; j_call: TRBJ2-1; v_call: TRBV19; clone_size: NA; cdr3_aa: CASKSSGRPVNEQFF; cdr3_nt: TGTGCCAGCAAATCTAGCGGGCGGCCGGTCAATGAGCAGTTCTTC
d_call: TRBD2; j_call: TRBJ2-1; v_call: TRBV5-1; clone_size: NA; cdr3_aa: CASSLGAGLANEQFF; cdr3_nt: TGCGCCAGCAGCTTGGGTGCGGGACTAGCCAATGAGCAGTTCTTC
d_call: TRBD1; j_call: TRBJ1-3; v_call: TRBV27; clone_size: NA; cdr3_aa: CASKGPQGGPSGNTIYF; cdr3_nt: TGTGCCAGCAAAGGGCCCCAGGGGGGCCCCTCTGGAAACACCATATATTTT
d_call: NA; j_call: TRBJ1-4; v_call: TRBV5-1; clone_size: few; cdr3_aa: CASSSRVRGAGVEKLFF; cdr3_nt: TGCGCCAGCAGCTCCAGGGTACGGGGGGCCGGGGTTGAAAAACTGTTTTTT
d_call: NA; j_call: TRBJ2-3; v_call: TRBV6-6; clone_size: NA; cdr3_aa: CASSYTGHGSTDTQYF; cdr3_nt: TGTGCCAGCAGTTACACAGGGCATGGGAGCACAGATACGCAGTATTTT
d_call: NA; j_call: TRBJ1-2; v_call: TRBV2; clone_size: NA; cdr3_aa: CASTVGLDYGYTF; cdr3_nt: TGTGCCAGTACAGTTGGCTTGGACTATGGCTACACCTTC
d_call: NA; j_call: TRBJ1-2; v_call: TRBV7-9; clone_size: NA; cdr3_aa: CASSPPEGGYTF; cdr3_nt: TGTGCCAGCAGCCCACCCGAGGGCGGCTACACCTTC
d_call: NA; j_call: TRBJ1-2; v_call: TRBV6-1; clone_size: NA; cdr3_aa: CASSERSYGYTF; cdr3_nt: TGTGCCAGCAGTGAACGGTCCTATGGCTACACCTTC
d_call: NA; j_call: TRBJ1-3; v_call: TRBV7-9; clone_size: NA; cdr3_aa: CASSLGAVSGNTIYF; cdr3_nt: TGTGCCAGCAGCTTAGGGGCCGTCTCTGGAAACACCATATATTTT